The present entry profiles one T cell receptor beta chain with its context. This sample is part of a study of blood T cell repertoires in COVID-19. Trimming shortened V by 0 bases and J by 4 bases, and 9 bases separated the two germline ends. Germline values: CDR1 MGHRA, CDR2 YSYEKL. The CDR3 extends over 14 amino acids. This table comes from immunoSEQ multiplex PCR, and its TCRdb copy is limited to in-frame clones, with some not included. The profile covers some 160,000 clones, with approximately 90% appearing a single time and roughly 2.3% taken by the ten largest. This receptor was taken from a man younger than 35 with acute or convalescent COVID-19. Source material: peripheral blood. V usage is TRBV4-1 and J usage is TRBJ1-1; weak D call: TRBD1 (6 bases). This CDR3 is CASSQDRGFTEAFF. The CDR3, as DNA: TGCGCCAGCAGCCAAGACAGGGGCTTCACTGAAGCTTTCTTT.